A selection of T cell receptor beta chains follows, all from one sample in a study of radiation and T cells in renal cell carcinoma. Here immunoSEQ multiplex PCR was the method, and the copy in TCRdb shows in-frame clones only, minus some. The table records more than 150,000 clones, 80% to 90% of them present only once. This specimen was blood, taken from a patient whose treatment included radiotherapy and nephrectomy. These receptors originate from a woman aged 50 to 60 with renal cell carcinoma. Both conserved end residues are part of each CDR3. Fields, in order: J gene, D gene, V gene, CDR3 protein. The D gene is left open where the match is weak.

TRBJ1-6 | . | TRBV5-1 | CASSLARVGENSPLHF
TRBJ2-1 | . | TRBV21-1 | CASSKDWTPLPGNEQFF
TRBJ2-1 | TRBD2 | TRBV6-6 | CASSPRTSAQGEQFF
TRBJ2-2 | TRBD2 | TRBV7-3 | CASSLGLAGGSGELFF
TRBJ2-5 | . | TRBV7-2 | CASTLDGFQETQYF
TRBJ2-3 | . | TRBV6-1 | CASSVSGGYTQYF
TRBJ1-1 | . | TRBV7-3 | CASRLGQQNTEAFF
TRBJ2-1 | . | TRBV20-1 | CSARESGEQFF
TRBJ2-5 | . | TRBV9 | CASSAPGVRSQETQYF
TRBJ1-6 | . | TRBV6-6 | CASSYSSVIDSPLHF
TRBJ1-4 | . | TRBV27 | CASSFGYTNEKLFF
TRBJ1-6 | . | TRBV29-1 | CSVMEGASNSPLHF
TRBJ1-1 | . | TRBV6-5 | CASSRQVNTEAFF
TRBJ1-2 | . | TRBV9 | CASSPRGGNYGYTF
TRBJ1-5 | TRBD1 | TRBV7-2 | CASSIRGTGFNQPQHF